In this sample, the clone carrying this TCR beta chain turned up a few times. The authors' processing: Reference gene primer amplification gave nucleated cell count estimates. The data were produced by immunoSEQ multiplex PCR, yet TCRdb's version contains in-frame clones alone and is incomplete. V and J calls and clone size are copied from that table; D and trimming were computed from the DNA. The sample holds more than 130,000 clones, approximately 84% seen once. CDR1 LNHDA and CDR2 SQIVND come from the germline V gene (reference sequence). V lost 3 bases, J lost 9 bases, and 15 bases lay in between. This CDR3 spans 15 amino acids. The entry originates in a study of blood T cell repertoires in COVID-19. Study in general: Samples came from the United States, Italy and Spain, spanning acute and convalescent COVID-19. The analysed material was cDNA or gDNA that came from T cells, B-cell-depleted T cells, or PBMCs.

The genes are TRBV19 and TRBJ1-6; D is perhaps TRBD1 (5 bases). Specimen: peripheral blood. This TCR was recovered from a human donor in a cohort sampled during active COVID-19. CDR3 DNA sequence: TGTGCCAGTAGTATCGGTAGGGGCAGCATTTCACCCCTCCACTTT. Its protein is CASSIGRGSISPLHF.